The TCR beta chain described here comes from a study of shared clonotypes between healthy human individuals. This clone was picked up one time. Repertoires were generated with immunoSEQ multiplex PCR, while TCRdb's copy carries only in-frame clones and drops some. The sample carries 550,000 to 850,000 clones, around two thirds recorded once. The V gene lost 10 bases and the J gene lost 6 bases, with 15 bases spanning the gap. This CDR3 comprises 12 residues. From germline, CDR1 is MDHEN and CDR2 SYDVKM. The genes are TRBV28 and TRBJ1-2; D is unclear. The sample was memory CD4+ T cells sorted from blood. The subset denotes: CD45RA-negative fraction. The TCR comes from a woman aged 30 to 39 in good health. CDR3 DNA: TGTGCCACGCCGGCCTCCAGGAATGGCTACACCTTC. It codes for CATPASRNGYTF.